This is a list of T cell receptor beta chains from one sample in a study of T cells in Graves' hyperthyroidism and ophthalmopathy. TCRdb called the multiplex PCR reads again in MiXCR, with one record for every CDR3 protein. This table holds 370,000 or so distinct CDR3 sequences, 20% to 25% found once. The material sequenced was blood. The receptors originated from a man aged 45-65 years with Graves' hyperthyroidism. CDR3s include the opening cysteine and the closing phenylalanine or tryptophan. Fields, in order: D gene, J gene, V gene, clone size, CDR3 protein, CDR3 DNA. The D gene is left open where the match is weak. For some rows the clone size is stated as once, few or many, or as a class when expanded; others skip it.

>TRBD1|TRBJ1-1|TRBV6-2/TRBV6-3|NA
CASRVTGVNTEAFF
TGTGCCAGCAGGGTGACAGGGGTTAACACTGAAGCTTTCTTT
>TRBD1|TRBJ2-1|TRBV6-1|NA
CAGSRDSLYNEQFF
TGTGCCGGATCCCGGGACAGCCTTTACAATGAGCAGTTCTTC
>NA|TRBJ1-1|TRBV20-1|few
CSASGMEGTEAFF
TGCAGTGCTAGCGGGATGGAAGGCACTGAAGCTTTCTTT
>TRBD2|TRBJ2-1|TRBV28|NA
CASINAAGPGNEQFF
TGTGCCAGCATTAACGCAGCGGGGCCGGGCAATGAGCAGTTCTTC
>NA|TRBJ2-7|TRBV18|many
CASSPRPSSYEQYF
TGTGCCAGCTCACCCAGACCCTCCTCCTACGAGCAGTACTTC
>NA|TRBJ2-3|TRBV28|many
CASSLRLVDTQYF
TGTGCCAGCAGTCTAAGACTAGTTGATACGCAGTATTTT
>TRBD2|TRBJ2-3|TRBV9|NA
CASSAGTSGATDTQYF
TGTGCCAGCAGCGCGGGGACTAGCGGAGCTACAGATACGCAGTATTTT
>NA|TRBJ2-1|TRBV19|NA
CASSRNPVPSDNEQFF
TGTGCCAGTAGTCGAAATCCTGTGCCGAGCGATAATGAGCAGTTCTTC
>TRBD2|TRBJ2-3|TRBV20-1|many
CSARRTSGRTNTQYF
TGCAGTGCTAGAAGGACTAGCGGGAGGACGAATACGCAGTATTTT
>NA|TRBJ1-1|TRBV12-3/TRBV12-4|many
CASSITRGTEAFF
TGTGCCAGCAGTATAACTAGGGGCACTGAAGCTTTCTTT
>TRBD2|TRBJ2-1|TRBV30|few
CAWSGTSGGYNEQFF
TGTGCCTGGAGTGGGACTAGCGGAGGCTACAATGAGCAGTTCTTC
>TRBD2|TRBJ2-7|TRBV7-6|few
CASSPSGGPYEQYF
TGTGCCAGCAGCCCTAGCGGGGGACCCTACGAGCAGTACTTC
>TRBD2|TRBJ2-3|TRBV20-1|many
CSVASGISTDTQYF
TGCAGTGTTGCTAGCGGGATTAGCACAGATACGCAGTATTTT
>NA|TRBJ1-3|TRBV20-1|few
CSARELDSRFSGNTIYF
TGCAGTGCTAGAGAGTTAGACAGCCGATTCTCTGGAAACACCATATATTTT
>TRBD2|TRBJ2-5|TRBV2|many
CASSEQAGVRETQYF
TGTGCCAGCAGTGAACAGGCGGGAGTGCGGGAGACCCAGTACTTC
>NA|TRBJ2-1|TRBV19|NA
CANSLANNEQFF
TGTGCCAATTCTCTAGCGAACAATGAGCAGTTCTTC
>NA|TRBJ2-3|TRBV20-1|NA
CSAAKGVVTDTQYF
TGCAGTGCTGCCAAGGGAGTAGTCACAGATACGCAGTATTTT
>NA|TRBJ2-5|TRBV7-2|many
CASSPDRFSGSPYQETQYF
TGTGCCAGCAGCCCCGACAGGTTCTCTGGATCGCCGTACCAAGAGACCCAGTACTTC
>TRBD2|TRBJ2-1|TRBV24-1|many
CATSDGTIYNEQFF
TGTGCCACCAGTGATGGGACTATCTACAATGAGCAGTTCTTC
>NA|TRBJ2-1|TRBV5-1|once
CASSPGGGGGTYNEQFF
TGCGCCAGCAGCCCCGGGGGAGGAGGGGGCACCTACAATGAGCAGTTCTTC
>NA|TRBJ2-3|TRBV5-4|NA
CASSLEGPRGTDTQYF
TGTGCCAGCAGCTTGGAGGGACCCCGCGGGACAGATACGCAGTATTTT
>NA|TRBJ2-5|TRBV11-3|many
CASSLRAVQETQYF
TGTGCCAGCAGCTTAAGGGCGGTCCAAGAGACCCAGTACTTC
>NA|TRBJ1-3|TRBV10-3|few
CASRDGNSGNTIYF
TGTGCCTCCCGGGACGGCAACTCTGGAAACACCATATATTTT
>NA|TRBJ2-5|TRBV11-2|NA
CASSSGRSQETQYF
TGTGCCAGCAGCAGCGGACGGTCCCAAGAGACCCAGTACTTC
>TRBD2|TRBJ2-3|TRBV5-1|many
CASSGTSATDTQYF
TGCGCCAGCAGCGGGACTAGCGCCACAGATACGCAGTATTTT
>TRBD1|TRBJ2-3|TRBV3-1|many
CASSQFQVGTGDSTDTQYF
TGTGCCAGCAGCCAATTTCAAGTCGGCACAGGGGATAGCACAGATACGCAGTATTTT
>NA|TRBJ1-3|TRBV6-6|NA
CASSYSSQRNTIYF
TGTGCCAGCAGTTACTCGTCCCAAAGAAACACCATATATTTT
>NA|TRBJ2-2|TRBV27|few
CASSLRGSGNTGELFF
TGTGCCAGCAGTTTACGGGGTAGCGGGAACACCGGGGAGCTGTTTTTT
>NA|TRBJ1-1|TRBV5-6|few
CASSLFGSRGTEAFF
TGTGCCAGCAGCTTGTTCGGGTCCCGGGGCACTGAAGCTTTCTTT
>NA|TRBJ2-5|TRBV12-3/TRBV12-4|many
CASSPEILTGQETQYF
TGTGCCAGCAGTCCCGAGATACTGACAGGCCAAGAGACCCAGTACTTC
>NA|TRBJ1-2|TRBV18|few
CASSPPSGAFGYTF
TGTGCCAGCTCACCACCATCAGGGGCGTTTGGCTACACCTTC
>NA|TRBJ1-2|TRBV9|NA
CASSVETGYGYTF
TGTGCCAGCAGCGTAGAGACAGGCTATGGCTACACCTTC
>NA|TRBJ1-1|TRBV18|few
CASSPLNTEAFF
TGTGCCAGCTCACCTTTGAACACTGAAGCTTTCTTT
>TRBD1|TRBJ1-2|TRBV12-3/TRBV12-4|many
CASSSYRGGQANYGYTF
TGTGCCAGCAGTAGCTATCGGGGGGGACAGGCCAACTATGGCTACACCTTC
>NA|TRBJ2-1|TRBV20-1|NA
CSARANGRVYNEQFF
TGCAGTGCTAGAGCAAACGGGAGAGTTTACAATGAGCAGTTCTTC
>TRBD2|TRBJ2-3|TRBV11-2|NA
CASSPGTSRPDTQYF
TGTGCCAGCAGCCCCGGGACTAGTCGACCAGATACGCAGTATTTT
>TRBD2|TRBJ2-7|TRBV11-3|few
CASSSWTSGRFNEQYF
TGTGCCAGCAGCTCTTGGACTAGCGGGAGATTTAACGAGCAGTACTTC
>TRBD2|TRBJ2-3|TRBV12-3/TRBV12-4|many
CASSETSGSTDTQYF
TGTGCCAGCAGCGAGACTAGCGGGTCGACAGATACGCAGTATTTT